The rows below give T cell receptor beta chains drawn from one sample of a study of lymphopenia after photon versus proton radiotherapy. Produced via immunoSEQ multiplex PCR; TCRdb's table is partial and in-frame only. The repertoire holds approximately 80,000 clones, with 83% as singletons. This sample comprised peripheral blood, obtained from a patient treated with proton-based radiotherapy. These TCRs come from a man in his fifties or sixties with pancreatic cancer. Each CDR3 is given with its conserved first and last residue. A D gene is named only where the DNA matches it firmly. Rows may omit the clone size; those that give it use once, few, many or a size class.

TRBJ1-2 TRBV28 - TRBD1 CASSLQGAGDYGYTF TGTGCCAGCAGCCTCCAGGGGGCGGGAGACTATGGCTACACCTTC
TRBJ2-1 TRBV7-8 - TRBD1 CASSPGTGAGYNEQFF TGTGCCAGCAGCCCGGGGACAGGGGCTGGATACAATGAGCAGTTCTTC
TRBJ2-7 TRBV21-1 - - CASSKRVRTGFYEQYF TGTGCCAGCAGCAAAAGAGTAAGGACTGGTTTCTACGAGCAGTACTTC
TRBJ2-7 TRBV6-1 - - CASSVGQPVYEQYF TGTGCCAGCAGTGTTGGACAGCCTGTCTACGAGCAGTACTTC
TRBJ2-7 TRBV5-1 - - CASIRDTNSYEQYF TGCGCCAGCATCCGGGACACTAACTCCTACGAGCAGTACTTC
TRBJ1-3 TRBV11-3 - TRBD1 CASSSGTAGNTIYF TGTGCCAGCAGCTCCGGGACAGCTGGAAACACCATATATTTT
TRBJ1-1 TRBV5-5 - - CASSTSGGSLGIMNTEAFF TGTGCCAGCAGCACATCCGGCGGCTCCTTGGGAATAATGAACACTGAAGCTTTCTTT
TRBJ2-1 TRBV5-5 - TRBD2 CASSPGGSYNEQFF TGTGCCAGCAGCCCGGGAGGGTCCTACAATGAGCAGTTCTTC
TRBJ2-7 TRBV5-6 - - CASSLLEQKQYF TGTGCCAGCAGCTTATTGGAGCAGAAGCAGTACTTC
TRBJ1-1 TRBV28 - - CASSLGGIGTEAFF TGTGCCAGCAGTTTGGGGGGGATCGGCACTGAAGCTTTCTTT
TRBJ1-4 TRBV4-1 - - CASSPRMGEKLFF TGCGCCAGCAGCCCTAGAATGGGTGAAAAACTGTTTTTT
TRBJ1-3 TRBV2 - TRBD1 CASSEYIGQGPFQTGNTIYF TGTGCCAGCAGTGAATATATAGGACAGGGCCCGTTCCAAACTGGAAACACCATATATTTT
TRBJ2-1 TRBV28 - TRBD2 CASSSPGGRKEQFF TGTGCCAGCAGTTCCCCAGGCGGGAGAAAAGAGCAGTTCTTC
TRBJ1-3 TRBV28 - - CASLLGRYRENRRSGNTIYF TGTGCCAGCCTTTTGGGTCGGTACAGGGAGAATCGACGGAGTGGAAACACCATATATTTT
TRBJ2-7 TRBV5-1 - TRBD2 CASSKTGTSGRGNEQYF TGCGCCAGCAGTAAAACCGGGACTAGCGGGAGGGGAAACGAGCAGTACTTC
TRBJ1-4 TRBV21-1 once - CASSEERGEKLFF TGTGCCAGCAGCGAGGAGAGGGGTGAAAAACTGTTTTTT
TRBJ2-1 TRBV14 - - CASSQQGGPYNEQFF TGTGCCAGCAGCCAACAAGGCGGGCCCTACAATGAGCAGTTCTTC
TRBJ1-1 TRBV28 - - CASSSGGRPTEAFF TGTGCCAGCAGTTCTGGGGGGCGGCCCACTGAAGCTTTCTTT
TRBJ2-7 TRBV10-3 - - CAISETGFYEQYF TGTGCCATCAGCGAAACAGGGTTCTACGAGCAGTACTTC
TRBJ2-7 TRBV7-9 - TRBD2 CASSLDSLAGVVQYF TGTGCCAGCAGCTTAGATTCACTAGCGGGAGTAGTGCAGTACTTC
TRBJ1-5 TRBV30 few TRBD1 CAWSGTVNNQPQHF TGTGCCTGGAGCGGGACAGTAAACAATCAGCCCCAGCATTTT
TRBJ1-5 TRBV6-1 - - CASSGGWLAQPQHF TGTGCCAGCAGTGGGGGATGGCTGGCGCAGCCCCAGCATTTT